Shown below are 19 T cell receptor beta chains from a single sample sequenced in a study of blood T cell repertoires in COVID-19. Produced via immunoSEQ multiplex PCR; TCRdb's table is partial and in-frame only. The sample shows roughly 24,000 clones, approximately 86% of them seen only once. Sample: peripheral blood. All receptors derive from a human donor in a cohort sampled during active COVID-19.

The CDR3 loop reads CASSFRSPTYEQYF. The CDR3 DNA reads TGTGCCAGCAGTTTCCGGTCCCCGACCTACGAGCAGTACTTC. The rearrangement joins TRBV6-2 or TRBV6-3 to TRBJ2-7; D gene uncertain. The germline gives CDR1 MNHEY, CDR2 SVGEGT. This CDR3 spans 14 amino acids. V lost 4 bases and J lost 2, with 12 bases in between.

The gene calls are TRBV6-1 and TRBJ2-7; TRBD2 agrees at 8 bases. CDR1 and CDR2 (germline): MNHNS, SASEGT. V gave up 2 bases and J gave up 6 bases; unmatched junction bases: 24. The CDR3 consists of 20 residues. The CDR3 sequence is CASSESLGRLRTSPFSEQYF. The CDR3, as DNA: TGTGCCAGCAGTGAATCGCTGGGGCGCTTGCGGACTAGCCCCTTTAGCGAGCAGTACTTC.

This rearrangement joins TRBV7-3 to TRBJ1-2, with D unresolved. The CDR3 spans 13 residues. The V gene's germline CDR1 is SGHTA and CDR2 FQGTGA. V lost 1 base, J lost 7 bases, and 10 bases lay in between. DNA of the CDR3: TGTGCCAGCAGCTTAATTGAAGGGAGTGGCTACACCTTC. Translating gives CASSLIEGSGYTF.

The chain carries TRBV13 and TRBJ2-7; 7 bases are a match to TRBD1. The CDR3 contains 16 residues. Trimming took 2 bases from V and 4 from J; bases not matched to a gene: 11. Germline V gene lookup returns CDR1 PRHDT and CDR2 FYEKMQ (reference sequence). The CDR3 DNA reads as TGTGCCAGCAGCTTAATCAAGACAGGGTTTATGTACGAGCAGTACTTC. As protein: CASSLIKTGFMYEQYF.

The chain couples TRBV9 to TRBJ2-3; 7 bases align to TRBD2. The V segment lost 3 bases and the J segment 0 bases; nucleotides outside the gene matches: 7. The CDR3 has 16 residues. The germline gives CDR1 SGDLS, CDR2 YYNGEE. CDR3 nucleotides: TGTGCCAGCAGCGCATCCGGCGGGGGAAGCACAGATACGCAGTATTTT. Protein product: CASSASGGGSTDTQYF.

V usage is TRBV27 and J usage is TRBJ2-7, with D possibly being TRBD1 (6 bases). Trimming took off 5 bases at V and 3 bases at J, with 14 bases between the two ends. The germline V gene encodes CDR1 MNHEY and CDR2 SMNVEV (reference sequence). This CDR3 has 14 residues. The CDR3 spells CASSEEGQSYEQYF. The DNA for the CDR3 is TGTGCCAGCAGTGAAGAGGGACAAAGCTACGAGCAGTACTTC.

This chain links TRBV3-1 (or the pseudogene TRBV3-2) with TRBJ2-1; a possible D gene is TRBD1 (6 bases). The germline V and J ends were trimmed by 1 base and 12 bases, with 10 bases remaining between them. CDR3 length equals 12 residues. CDR1 and CDR2 from the germline V gene are LGHDT and YNNKEL (reference sequence). The CDR3 bases are TGTGCCAGCAGCCAAGTCACAGGGAGGCAGTTCTTC. Translating gives CASSQVTGRQFF.

The chain combines TRBV18 with TRBJ2-2; a possible D gene is TRBD1 (6 bases). The CDR3 length is 15 residues. Germline V gives CDR1 KGHSH, CDR2 LQKENI. V was trimmed by 3 bases and J by 4 bases, leaving 12 bases between them. CDR3 protein: CASSPVMGATGELFF. Written as DNA, the CDR3 is TGTGCCAGCTCACCGGTGATGGGGGCCACCGGGGAGCTGTTTTTT.

This clone was counted once. The chain links TRBV10-2 to TRBJ1-1; the D gene is possibly TRBD1 (5 bases). Germline values: CDR1 WSHSY, CDR2 SAAADI. The V gene lost 7 bases and the J gene lost 1 base, with 13 bases spanning the gap. The CDR3 is 14 residues long. CDR3 residues: CASTLVGGNTEAFF. CDR3 coding DNA: TGCGCCAGCACCCTCGTGGGGGGGAACACTGAAGCTTTCTTT.

This clone was observed a few times. V and J are TRBV14 and TRBJ1-6; the D gene is possibly TRBD1 (5 bases). The V and J ends lost 2 bases and 7 bases respectively, with 9 bases between them. Germline values: CDR1 SGHDN, CDR2 FVKESK. The CDR3 extends over 14 amino acids. The CDR3 sequence: CASSQPGGNSPLHF. The CDR3 nucleotides read TGTGCCAGCAGCCAACCTGGGGGGAATTCACCCCTCCACTTT.

This sequence joins TRBV5-4 and TRBJ2-1; tentatively, D is TRBD2 (6 bases). The CDR3 runs to 14 residues. V dropped 2 bases and J dropped 4 bases, with 10 bases sitting between them. Germline V gene sequence: CDR1 SGHNT, CDR2 YYREEE (reference sequence). The CDR3 DNA is TGTGCCAGCAGCTTACCGGGAGAGTACAATGAGCAGTTCTTC. Its protein product is CASSLPGEYNEQFF. Combining the CDR3 with reference TRBV5-4 and TRBJ2-1 gives the whole variable domain ETGVTQSPTHLIKTRGQQVTLRCSSQSGHNTVSWYQQALGQGPQFIFQYYREEENGRGNFPPRFSGLQFPNYSSELNVNALELDDSALYLCASSLPGEYNEQFFGPGTRLTVL.

The rearrangement uses TRBV27 and TRBJ2-3, with D possibly TRBD1 on 6 matching bases. The CDR3 contains 15 residues. CDR1 is MNHEY, CDR2 SMNVEV, per germline (reference sequence). Trimming took 2 bases from V and 7 from J, leaving 16 bases between them. CDR3 sequence reads: CASSLSPGRDNTQYF. The DNA for the CDR3 is TGTGCCAGCAGTTTAAGCCCCGGCAGGGACAATACGCAGTATTTT.

The V call is TRBV7-8, the J call TRBJ2-3; D may be TRBD2 (5 bases). Per germline, CDR1 SGHVS and CDR2 FQNEAQ. Between the trimmed V and J ends, which lost 0 bases and 0 bases, there was a span of 7 bases. The CDR3 totals 15 residues. The CDR3 DNA sequence: TGTGCCAGCAGCTTAGCCCGGACTAGCACAGATACGCAGTATTTT. Its protein is CASSLARTSTDTQYF.

CDR3 amino acids: CASRVDRDHTIYF. The CDR3 region has the DNA TGTGCCAGCAGGGTTGACAGGGACCACACCATATATTTT. The rearrangement joins TRBV12-3 or TRBV12-4 to TRBJ1-3; 7 nucleotides align to TRBD1. The CDR3 is 13 amino acids. V lost 6 bases and J lost 8; bases outside the gene matches: 7.

This clone was counted a single time. V usage is TRBV2 and J usage is TRBJ2-1; the D gene could be TRBD1 or TRBD2 (9 bases each). V dropped 5 bases and J dropped 3 bases, with 23 bases sitting between them. This CDR3 has 18 amino acids. Germline lookup yields CDR1 SNHLY and CDR2 FYNNEI. DNA for the CDR3: TGTGCCAGCAGTAGACAGGGGGAAGGGACTAGCAGCTACAATGAGCAGTTCTTC. Its protein product is CASSRQGEGTSSYNEQFF. Full variable domain (remainder filled in from reference TRBV2 and TRBJ2-1): EPEVTQTPSHQVTQMGQEVILRCVPISNHLYFYWYRQILGQKVEFLVSFYNNEISEKSEIFDDQFSVERPDGSNFTLKIRSTKLEDSAMYFCASSRQGEGTSSYNEQFFGPGTRLTVL.

V and J are TRBV15 and TRBJ2-7, with 7 bases matching TRBD1. The CDR3 runs to 15 residues. The V gene end was trimmed by 5 bases and the J gene end by 3 bases; junction bases not matched to a gene: 10. Germline lookup yields CDR1 LNHNV and CDR2 YYDKDF (reference sequence). The DNA of the CDR3 is TGTGCCACCAGCGCCCGACAGGGCTTGGGCTACGAGCAGTACTTC. Protein sequence: CATSARQGLGYEQYF.

This clone was detected once. This chain joins TRBV9 and TRBJ2-5; 8 bases line up with TRBD1. The CDR3 has 14 residues. CDR1 is SGDLS and CDR2 is YYNGEE in the germline V gene. With 3 bases clipped from V and 4 bases from J, the junction kept 5 bases outside the gene matches. This CDR3 reads CASSGDRGSETQYF. In nucleotides, the CDR3 is TGTGCCAGCAGCGGCGACAGGGGATCAGAGACCCAGTACTTC.

This chain uses TRBV30 with TRBJ1-2; D gene ambiguous. The CDR3 length is 11 residues. From germline, CDR1 is GTSNPN and CDR2 SVGIG (reference sequence). Trimming removed 5 bases from V and 8 bases from J, with 12 bases in between. The CDR3 loop is CAWARSLGYTF. CDR3 in DNA: TGTGCCTGGGCACGGAGTCTCGGCTACACCTTC.

This clone was found once. The chain couples TRBV5-4 to TRBJ2-2; 11 bases are shared with TRBD2. The length of the CDR3 is 16 residues. Germline V CDR1 and CDR2: SGHNT, YYREEE (reference sequence). The CDR3 nucleotides are TGTGCGTCCAGGGCTAGCGGGGGGATGAACACCGGGGAGCTGTTTTTT. Translating it yields CASRASGGMNTGELFF.